This is a list of T cell receptor beta chains from one sample in a study of cytomegalovirus exposure and HLA in healthy donors. Sequenced by immunoSEQ multiplex PCR; TCRdb stores in-frame clones only, minus some. The specimen's table records about 51,000 clones. The sample comprised PBMCs. The receptor source for this set is a man aged 40-50 years in good health and CMV-seropositive. Each CDR3 is given without its conserved first and last residue. Fields, in order: V gene, D gene, J gene, CDR3 protein. D genes are given only for firm matches.

TRBV7-8	TRBD2	TRBJ2-5	ASSRYLAVQETQY
TRBV30	NA	TRBJ1-2	ARSRENYGYT
TRBV5-5	NA	TRBJ2-5	ASSLPGEQTQY
TRBV18	TRBD1	TRBJ1-1	ASSPRQGNTEAF
TRBV6-6	NA	TRBJ2-5	ASSRTIQETQY
TRBV20-1	NA	TRBJ2-7	SAKGFNEQY
TRBV7-9	TRBD1	TRBJ2-7	ASSPIVGQESSYEQY
TRBV28	NA	TRBJ1-4	ASNSLAGTNEKLF
TRBV29-1	TRBD2	TRBJ2-3	SVYPAGETDTQY
TRBV29-1	TRBD2	TRBJ2-7	SVVGTSGGAAYEQY
TRBV27	NA	TRBJ2-2	ASSLYPGDTGELF
TRBV6-4	TRBD2	TRBJ2-3	ASSRTSAGGTDTQY
TRBV18	NA	TRBJ1-1	ASSQSTEPNTEAF
TRBV6-5	NA	TRBJ1-2	ASRSLTSGYT
TRBV27	NA	TRBJ2-1	ASSSAGRREQF
TRBV18	TRBD1	TRBJ2-3	ASSRQGKTDTQY
TRBV6-5	TRBD1	TRBJ1-2	ASSYSQGQGSYGYT
TRBV9	NA	TRBJ1-3	ASSVIGVSDTIY
TRBV7-9	TRBD1	TRBJ1-2	ASSSTGGGYGYT
TRBV6-5	TRBD1	TRBJ1-1	ASTAGTGSTEAF
TRBV9	NA	TRBJ2-1	ASSVDKQGIHNEQF
TRBV5-6	NA	TRBJ1-1	ASSLVSQVTEAF
TRBV6-1	NA	TRBJ1-2	ASSAHSGGTYRGYT
TRBV27	NA	TRBJ2-5	ASNSDRLGGETQY
TRBV29-1	TRBD1	NA	SVATGASYEQY
TRBV6-9	TRBD1	TRBJ2-1	AGTTGDRGPYSYNEQF
TRBV7-2	TRBD1	TRBJ2-2	ASSPQGAWNTGELF
TRBV30	TRBD2	TRBJ2-7	AWTSGSYEQY
TRBV5-5	NA	TRBJ2-5	ASSRRGRQETQY
TRBV10-1	NA	TRBJ2-6	ASVYLRTADISGANVLT
TRBV4-1	TRBD1	TRBJ1-2	ASSLNTGETNYGYT
TRBV2	TRBD1	TRBJ2-2	ASSGDRDYRELF
TRBV19	TRBD2	TRBJ2-1	ASAGLANNEQF
TRBV28	TRBD1	TRBJ2-1	ASSFEDRDYNEQF
TRBV20-1	NA	TRBJ2-1	SASGGDEQF